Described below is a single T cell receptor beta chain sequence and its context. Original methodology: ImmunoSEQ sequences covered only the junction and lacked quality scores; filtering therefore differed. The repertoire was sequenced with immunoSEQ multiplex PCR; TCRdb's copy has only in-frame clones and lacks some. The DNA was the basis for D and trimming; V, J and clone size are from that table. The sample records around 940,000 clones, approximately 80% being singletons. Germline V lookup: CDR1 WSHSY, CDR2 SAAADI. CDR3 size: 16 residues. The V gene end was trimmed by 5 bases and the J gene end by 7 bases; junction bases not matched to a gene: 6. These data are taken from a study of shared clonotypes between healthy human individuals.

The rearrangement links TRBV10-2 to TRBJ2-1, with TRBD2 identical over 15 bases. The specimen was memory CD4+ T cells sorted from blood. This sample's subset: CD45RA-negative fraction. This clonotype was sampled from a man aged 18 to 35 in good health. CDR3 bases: TGCGCCAGCAGTCGGGGACTAGCGGGAGGTGAGAATGAGCAGTTCTTC. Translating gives CASSRGLAGGENEQFF.